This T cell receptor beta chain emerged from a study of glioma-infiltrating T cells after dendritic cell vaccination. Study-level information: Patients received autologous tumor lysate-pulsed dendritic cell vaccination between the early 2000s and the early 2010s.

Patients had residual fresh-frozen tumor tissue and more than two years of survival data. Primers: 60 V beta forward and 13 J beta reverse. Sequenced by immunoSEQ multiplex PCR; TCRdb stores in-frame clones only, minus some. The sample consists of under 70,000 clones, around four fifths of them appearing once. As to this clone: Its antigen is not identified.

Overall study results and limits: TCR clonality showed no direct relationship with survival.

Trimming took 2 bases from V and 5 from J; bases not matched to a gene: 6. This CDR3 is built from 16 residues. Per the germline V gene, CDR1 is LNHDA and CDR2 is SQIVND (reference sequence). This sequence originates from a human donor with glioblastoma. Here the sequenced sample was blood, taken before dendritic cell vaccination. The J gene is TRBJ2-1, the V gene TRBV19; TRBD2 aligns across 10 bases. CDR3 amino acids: CASSIYPSGGDNEQFF. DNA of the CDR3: TGTGCCAGTAGTATATACCCTAGCGGGGGTGACAATGAGCAGTTCTTC.